One sample yielded the 21 T cell receptor beta chains listed below, sequenced in a study of cytomegalovirus exposure and HLA in healthy donors. Vbeta (60) and Jbeta (13) primers were used in the PCR. Sequenced by immunoSEQ multiplex PCR; TCRdb stores in-frame clones only, minus some. This sample has approximately 220,000 clones, with about 75% found just once. Sequenced material: PBMCs. The source of these receptors is a young man in good health and CMV-seronegative.

The chain uses TRBV4-2 and TRBJ2-1; maybe TRBD2 (6 bases). The CDR3 is made up of 15 amino acids. Germline assignment: CDR1 LGHNA and CDR2 YNFKEQ. The V end was cut by 4 bases, the J end by 8 bases, with 18 bases between. CDR3 nucleotides: TGTGCCAGCAGCCCTCGTAGCGGTAGTAAGGATGAGCAGTTCTTC. This codes for CASSPRSGSKDEQFF.

The rearrangement links TRBV7-6 to TRBJ1-2; D may be TRBD1 (5 bases). Looked up from germline, CDR1 is SGHVS and CDR2 is FNYEAQ. V lost 1 base to trimming and J lost 8 bases, with 11 bases between them. The CDR3 loop spans 13 amino acids. In nucleotides, the CDR3 is TGTGCCAGCAGCTTAGAGGGGTGGCGAGGCTACACCTTC. Protein: CASSLEGWRGYTF.

This chain links TRBV30 with TRBJ2-5, with 7 bases lining up with TRBD1. The CDR3 is 12 residues long. The trim removed 2 bases at V and 5 bases at J, leaving 2 bases unmatched. Germline values: CDR1 GTSNPN, CDR2 SVGIG (reference sequence). In DNA, the CDR3 is TGTGCCTGGAGTTTGGACAGGGAGACCCAGTACTTC. Translated: CAWSLDRETQYF.

The V gene is TRBV6-5, the J gene TRBJ2-3; perhaps TRBD2 as D (6 bases). Trimming shortened V by 6 bases and J by 3 bases, and 16 bases separated the two germline ends. Germline loops: CDR1 MNHEY, CDR2 SVGAGI. The CDR3 consists of 15 residues. CDR3 sequence reads: CASRLLSGLTDTQYF. CDR3 nucleotides: TGTGCCAGCAGACTCCTGAGCGGGTTAACAGATACGCAGTATTTT.

A note on this clone: A junction end diverges from the germline sequence, so it may reflect a read error. The chain employs TRBV7-7 and TRBJ2-2; possibly TRBD2 for D (5 bases). Germline V gives CDR1 SSHAT, CDR2 FNYEAQ (reference sequence). CDR3 length: 16 residues. The CDR3 nucleotides are TGTGCTAGCAGCTTAGCGTTCGCAGGATCCCCCGGGGAGCTGTTTTTT. This codes for CASSLAFAGSPGELFF.

The V call is TRBV28, the J call TRBJ2-2, with 9 bases aligning to TRBD2. Unmatched junction bases numbered 7, after V lost 5 bases and J lost 0 bases. The germline gives CDR1 MDHEN, CDR2 SYDVKM. The CDR3 consists of 17 residues. The CDR3 here is CASSSRIAGANTGELFF. For the CDR3, the DNA is TGTGCCAGCAGTAGTCGTATAGCGGGAGCGAACACCGGGGAGCTGTTTTTT.

In its sample, this clone was seen a few times. DNA of the CDR3: TGTGCCAGCAGCTCGGGACAGGGGGCCTTGGGAAAGTACTTC. Protein sequence: CASSSGQGALGKYF. This chain connects TRBV11-3 to TRBJ2-7; TRBD1 agrees at 12 bases. The CDR3 is 14 amino acids. CDR1 SGHNT and CDR2 YENEEA come from the germline V gene. V lost 4 bases and J lost 11; bases outside the gene matches: 9. Using reference TRBV11-3 and TRBJ2-7 for the parts outside the CDR3, the full variable domain is EAGVVQSPRYKIIEKKQPVAFWCNPISGHNTLYWYLQNLGQGPELLIRYENEEAVDDSQLPKDRFSAERLKGVDSTLKIQPAELGDSAVYLCASSSGQGALGKYFGPGTRLTVT.

The chain has TRBV11-1 and TRBJ2-7; 7 positions agree with TRBD1. J was trimmed by 2 bases and V by 2 bases; bases with no gene match: 3. CDR1 is SGHAT, CDR2 FQDESV, per germline (reference sequence). The CDR3 has 14 residues. The CDR3 is CASSLWTGPYEQYF. DNA for the CDR3: TGTGCCAGCAGCTTATGGACAGGCCCCTACGAGCAGTACTTC.

The J gene is TRBJ2-2, the V gene TRBV7-2, with 12 bases aligning to TRBD2. The J segment lost 6 bases and the V segment lost 5 bases, leaving 16 bases of the junction unmatched. This CDR3 has 19 amino acids. Germline loops: CDR1 SGHTA, CDR2 FQGNSA. The CDR3 DNA reads TGTGCCAGCAGCCGGAGACTAGCGGGAGTAGGGGAGGGCGCCGGGGAGCTGTTTTTT. Its protein product is CASSRRLAGVGEGAGELFF.

CDR3 sequence: CASRDSDFHTEAFF. DNA of the CDR3: TGTGCCAGCAGGGACTCAGATTTCCACACTGAAGCTTTCTTT. The rearrangement joins TRBV6-6 to TRBJ1-1; D unresolved. The CDR3 spans 14 residues. CDR1 is MNHNY and CDR2 is SVGAGI in the germline V gene (reference sequence). Trimming took off 6 bases at V and 3 bases at J, with 14 bases between the two ends.

V is TRBV6-4 and J is TRBJ2-6; D remains unclear. Germline loops: CDR1 MRHNA, CDR2 SNTAGT. The CDR3 loop spans 15 amino acids. Trimming shortened V by 8 bases and J by 2 bases, and 13 bases separated the two germline ends. The CDR3 sequence is CASRGGATGANVLTF. CDR3 in DNA: TGTGCCAGCCGCGGCGGAGCGACTGGGGCCAACGTCCTGACTTTC.

The rearrangement uses TRBV6-5 and TRBJ1-6; 7 bases map to TRBD1. With V trimmed by 5 bases and J by 9 bases, 4 bases remained unmatched. The CDR3 length is 13 residues. The germline gives CDR1 MNHEY, CDR2 SVGAGI. The CDR3 nucleotides are TGTGCCAGCAGTCGACAGGGCGGTTCACCCCTCCACTTT. Encoded protein: CASSRQGGSPLHF.

This sequence joins TRBV19 and TRBJ1-5; 11 bases are a match to TRBD1. Trimming cost V 11 bases and J 8 bases; bases outside gene matches: 8. There are 13 residues in the CDR3. Germline V gene sequence: CDR1 LNHDA, CDR2 SQIVND (reference sequence). The CDR3 region has the DNA TGTGCCGGACAGGGGGCCTTCGGTGAGCCCCAGCATTTT. Encoded protein: CAGQGAFGEPQHF.

The table lists this clone with a count of one. The gene calls are TRBV25-1 and TRBJ1-1; D perhaps matches TRBD1 (5 bases). Trimming left V 1 base short and J 1 base short, with 19 bases between. The CDR3 sequence is 18 residues long. In germline, CDR1 is MGHDK, CDR2 SYGVNS. CDR3: CASSESFRKTEKNTEAFF. The CDR3 bases are TGTGCCAGCAGTGAATCCTTCCGTAAGACAGAGAAGAACACTGAAGCTTTCTTT.

J is TRBJ1-5 and V is TRBV30; 11 bases are shared with TRBD1. Germline V gene data show CDR1 as GTSNPN and CDR2 as SVGIG (reference sequence). CDR3 size: 16 residues. Trimming cost V 0 bases and J 4 bases; bases outside gene matches: 5. CDR3: CAWSVRGTGGNQPQHF. The CDR3 DNA reads TGTGCCTGGAGTGTGCGAGGGACAGGGGGGAATCAGCCCCAGCATTTT.

This clone was counted between two and nine times. The rearrangement joins TRBV7-8 to TRBJ2-5; weak D call: TRBD2 (6 bases). Germline V gives CDR1 SGHVS, CDR2 FQNEAQ. This CDR3 comprises 16 residues. V was cut by 4 bases and J by 4 bases, with 19 bases left in between. The CDR3: CASSWGAGLEGETQYF. DNA for the CDR3: TGTGCCAGCAGCTGGGGAGCGGGTCTCGAGGGAGAGACCCAGTACTTC.

There are a few counts of this clone. The J gene is TRBJ1-2, the V gene TRBV29-1; 8 bases align to TRBD1. Germline values: CDR1 SQVTM, CDR2 ANQGSEA. V lost 4 bases, J lost 7 bases, and 8 bases stayed unmatched. CDR3 length: 13 amino acids. The CDR3, as DNA: TGCAGCGTTGTTCTACAGGGGGAGGGTGGCTACACCTTC. Translated, it gives CSVVLQGEGGYTF.

This clone was seen only a few times. The rearrangement links TRBV30 to TRBJ1-1, with unresolved D. Germline loops: CDR1 GTSNPN, CDR2 SVGIG (reference sequence). V lost 3 bases to trimming and J lost 0 bases, with 5 bases between them. This CDR3 has 12 amino acids. CDR3 in amino acids: CAWRGVNTEAFF. The CDR3 DNA reads as TGTGCCTGGAGGGGCGTGAACACTGAAGCTTTCTTT.

V gene TRBV19 combines with J gene TRBJ1-1; D remains unclear. Trimming removed 3 bases from V and 3 bases from J, with 11 bases in between. Germline lookup yields CDR1 LNHDA and CDR2 SQIVND (reference sequence). There are 14 residues in the CDR3. The CDR3 region is CASSIAFEDTEAFF. CDR3 nucleotides: TGTGCCAGTAGTATTGCTTTTGAGGACACTGAAGCTTTCTTT.

This chain joins TRBV4-1 and TRBJ2-1, with 10 positions matching TRBD1. Germline CDR1 is MGHRA and CDR2 is YSYEKL. Trimming at V came to 0 bases and at J to 2 bases, leaving 4 bases not matched to a gene. The CDR3 is 17 amino acids. In nucleotides, the CDR3 is TGCGCCAGCAGCCAAGAAACCGGGACAGGGGCCTACAATGAGCAGTTCTTC. Amino acid sequence: CASSQETGTGAYNEQFF.

This chain joins TRBV30 and TRBJ1-1; the match to TRBD1 covers 8 bases. The CDR3 has 13 amino acids. Germline CDR1 reads GTSNPN; CDR2 reads SVGIG (reference sequence). With V trimmed by 3 bases and J by 3 bases, 3 bases remained unmatched. CDR3 coding DNA: TGTGCCTGGAGCAAACAGGGGGACACTGAAGCTTTCTTT. Translating gives CAWSKQGDTEAFF.